This T cell receptor (beta chain) was profiled in a study of post-analysis software for immune sequencing data (dated by TCRdb to 2013 to 2016). General notes on the study: Recorded disease courses included relapsing-remitting, secondary progressive and progressive-relapsing multiple sclerosis, with some patients lacking subtype annotation. The multiple sclerosis patient repertoires were compared with about a dozen previously published healthy control repertoires from donors aged about 6 to 26 years. A subset of samples was prepared in parallel using single-end sample barcoding, then pooled and co-amplified after Illumina adapter ligation.

This clonotype showed up just once. The antigen this receptor binds is unknown. Base quality data are lacking; no much larger clone is found one base away. What the research found in general, with its limitations: When samples were clustered directly using the F measure, samples prepared in the same batch co-clustered strongly, which prompted a batch-effect correction. Patients showed significantly higher frequencies than controls for roughly 5 TRBV segments, among them TRBV5-6, TRBV5-1 and TRBV20-1. Normalized Chao1 diversity was significantly lower in multiple sclerosis patients than controls, suggesting substantial peripheral T-cell clonal expansion. The multiple sclerosis patient group was slightly younger than the control group.

Libraries were prepared through PCR. Sequencing used an Illumina HiSeq 2500. Unique molecular identifiers were incorporated into TCR beta cDNA libraries to reduce PCR and sequencing biases. Every 1 to 10 million input T cells yielded approximately 500,000 cDNA molecules, meaning each molecule approximated one T cell. The patient libraries were prepared and sequenced using the same protocol as the earlier healthy control dataset. Samples belonging to the same batch were prepared together, multiplexed and sequenced on a shared HiSeq lane. The authors' pipeline ran thus. Raw barcoded reads were processed with MIGEC, and single-read molecular identifier groups were discarded before consensus assembly and CDR3 extraction. Clonotype tables were post-analysed with VDJtools, normalizing diversity by down-sampling all datasets to the smallest sample size. To correct batch-related cross-sample contamination, repertoire overlap clustering matched CDR3 amino acid sequences but not nucleotide sequences. TCRdb cleaned the public reads at Q25 with fastp, built clones with MiXCR and kept in-frame beta chains. CDR3 protein duplicates are merged, each entry listing the most common genes and DNA. TCRdb, not the authors, supplied the V and J calls. In all, the sample holds roughly 620,000 distinct CDR3 sequences, and roughly 40% of those were seen once. Of the sample, over 1.5% is held by the ten largest clones.

TCR beta repertoires were profiled from peripheral blood of roughly twelve young patients with multiple sclerosis to demonstrate the VDJtools post-analysis software. The multiple sclerosis patients were children and adolescents between roughly 6 and 16 years of age. V is cut by 5 bases and J by 1 base, and the space between the germline ends is 23 bases. The CDR3 runs 18 residues from the cysteine to the phenylalanine. Only the CDR3 region is kept as DNA, spanning 54 bases read in frame from base 1. As encoded in the germline V gene (reference sequence), CDR1 is LNHDA while CDR2 is SQIVND. Sequenced sample: blood. This TCR derives from a girl between 5 and 17 years old with multiple sclerosis. In this chain, TRBV19 is recombined with TRBJ1-2; D gene: possibly TRBD1, on 6 matching bases. The CDR3 protein is CASSSREGDDRLNYGYTF. The DNA sequence follows: TGTGCCAGTAGTTCAAGGGAGGGGGATGACCGACTTAACTATGGCTACACCTTC.